These T cell receptor beta chains were read from a single sample in a study of T-cell reconstitution after alpha-beta-depleted transplantation in children. One entry per CDR3 protein, called by TCRdb with MiXCR from the PCR reads. This table holds hundreds of thousands of distinct CDR3 sequences, 20% to 25% found once. The specimen comprised PBMCs, mostly from graft donor cells, sampled 360 days after TCRalphabeta/CD19-depleted stem cell transplant. Receptors were obtained from a boy under two years old who had a stem cell transplant for acute myeloid leukemia, so the T cells may come from the graft donor. CDR3s include the opening cysteine and the closing phenylalanine or tryptophan. D genes are given only for firm matches. Clone size is stated in some rows and not others, as once, few, many or a class when expanded.

V gene	J gene	clone size	D gene	CDR3 protein	CDR3 DNA
TRBV28	TRBJ2-1	.	.	CASSLRGGYHANEQFF	TGTGCCAGCAGCCTCCGGGGTGGCTACCACGCCAATGAGCAGTTCTTC
TRBV10-3	TRBJ2-5	many	.	CAISFRADETQYF	TGTGCCATCAGTTTTAGGGCAGATGAGACCCAGTACTTC
TRBV29-1	TRBJ2-5	once	.	CTARDPLGTQYF	TGCACTGCGAGGGACCCCCTGGGGACCCAGTACTTC
TRBV10-3	TRBJ2-3	.	.	CAISAGSDATDTQYF	TGTGCCATCAGTGCGGGTTCCGATGCCACAGATACGCAGTATTTT
TRBV12-3/TRBV12-4	TRBJ1-2	many	TRBD1	CASSLGQGPAFYGYTF	TGTGCCAGCAGTTTGGGACAGGGCCCAGCGTTCTATGGCTACACCTTC
TRBV5-5	TRBJ1-1	few	.	CTSSLRGADTEAFF	TGTACCAGCAGCTTGCGAGGGGCAGACACTGAAGCTTTCTTT
TRBV29-1	TRBJ2-6	many	.	CSVSGSSGANVLTF	TGCAGCGTTTCAGGGTCCTCTGGGGCCAACGTCCTGACTTTC
TRBV12-3/TRBV12-4	TRBJ1-3	.	.	CASYPRSGAGNTIYF	TGTGCCAGCTATCCCCGTTCAGGGGCTGGAAACACCATATATTTT
TRBV6-1	TRBJ2-1	few	.	CATRPDRVSEQFF	TGTGCCACCAGACCCGACCGGGTCAGCGAGCAGTTCTTC
TRBV6-1	TRBJ2-1	.	TRBD2	CASSGLAGGPPRGNEQFF	TGTGCCAGCAGTGGACTAGCGGGGGGCCCACCGAGAGGCAATGAGCAGTTCTTC
TRBV12-3/TRBV12-4	TRBJ2-3	many	.	CASSFPGGTDTQYF	TGTGCCAGCAGTTTCCCAGGGGGCACAGATACGCAGTATTTT
TRBV27	TRBJ2-1	few	TRBD2	CASSSTGTSVYNEQFF	TGTGCCAGCAGTTCGACCGGGACTAGCGTATACAATGAGCAGTTCTTC
TRBV20-1	TRBJ1-1	few	TRBD1	CSASYYTGENTEAFF	TGCAGTGCTAGCTACTATACAGGGGAGAACACTGAAGCTTTCTTT
TRBV13	TRBJ2-3	.	TRBD2	CASSAPSGGTDTQYF	TGTGCCAGCAGCGCCCCTAGCGGGGGGACAGATACGCAGTATTTT
TRBV5-6	TRBJ2-1	.	TRBD1	CASSLALDRGRYEQFF	TGTGCCAGCAGTCTGGCGTTAGACAGGGGGCGTTATGAGCAGTTCTTC
TRBV14	TRBJ2-5	few	.	CASSQAVQAETQYF	TGTGCCAGCAGCCAAGCAGTCCAAGCAGAGACCCAGTACTTC
TRBV20-1	TRBJ1-5	few	.	CSAGGHLSNQPQHF	TGCAGTGCTGGGGGACACCTTAGCAATCAGCCCCAGCATTTT